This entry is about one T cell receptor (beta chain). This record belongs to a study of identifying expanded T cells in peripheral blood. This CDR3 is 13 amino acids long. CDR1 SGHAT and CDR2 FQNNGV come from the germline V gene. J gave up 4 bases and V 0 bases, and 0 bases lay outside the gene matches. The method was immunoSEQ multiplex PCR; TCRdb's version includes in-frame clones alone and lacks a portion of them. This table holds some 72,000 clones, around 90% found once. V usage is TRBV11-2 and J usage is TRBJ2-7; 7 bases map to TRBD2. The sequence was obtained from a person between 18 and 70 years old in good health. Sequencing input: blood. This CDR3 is CASSLELAYEQYF. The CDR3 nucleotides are TGTGCCAGCAGCTTAGAACTAGCGTACGAGCAGTACTTC.